The 7 T cell receptor beta chains listed next were all sequenced from one sample in a study of blood T cell repertoires in COVID-19. Sequencing used immunoSEQ multiplex PCR; TCRdb keeps in-frame clones, though not all of them. Altogether about 270,000 clones are present, approximately 89% being singletons, with the ten largest covering roughly 9.8%. Sequenced: peripheral blood. These receptors all stem from a man in his forties who had recovered from COVID-19.

This chain joins TRBV11-2 and TRBJ2-5; no reliable D call. Between the trimmed V and J ends, which lost 5 bases and 5 bases, there was a span of 9 bases. This CDR3 contains 12 residues. The V gene's germline CDR1 is SGHAT and CDR2 FQNNGV. The CDR3 nucleotides read TGTGCCAGCAGCAAGACACGGGAGACCCAGTACTTC. Amino acid sequence: CASSKTRETQYF.

The V gene is TRBV6-4, the J gene TRBJ2-2; D unresolved. There are 14 residues in the CDR3. Germline loops: CDR1 MRHNA, CDR2 SNTAGT. The ends were cut back, 5 bases at V and 6 bases at J, with 13 bases in the middle. The CDR3 DNA reads as TGTGCCAGCAGTCCCCAGTTGGGCTCCGGGGAGCTGTTTTTT. Amino acid sequence: CASSPQLGSGELFF.

The chain combines TRBV29-1 with TRBJ2-7; a possible D gene is TRBD1 (5 bases). This CDR3 comprises 11 residues. Germline loops: CDR1 SQVTM, CDR2 ANQGSEA. The V end lost 4 bases, the J end lost 6 bases, and 10 bases lay between the germline ends. Written as DNA, the CDR3 is TGCAGCGTTGCTGGGGCGCGCGAGCAGTACTTC. Translation gives CSVAGAREQYF.

The rearrangement joins TRBV24-1 to TRBJ1-2, with TRBD1 matching over 9 bases. CDR1 is KGHDR, CDR2 SFDVKD, per germline. This CDR3 comprises 13 residues. The trim removed 3 bases at V and 9 bases at J, leaving 4 bases unmatched. CDR3 sequence: CATSDGQGSSYTF. In DNA form, the CDR3 reads TGTGCCACCAGTGATGGACAGGGGAGCAGCTACACCTTC.

V is TRBV5-6 and J is TRBJ2-1; 9 nucleotides line up with TRBD1. J was trimmed by 15 bases and V by 2 bases; bases with no gene match: 15. The CDR3 runs 15 residues. CDR1 and CDR2 from the germline V gene are SGHDT and YYEEEE. The CDR3 loop is CASSFRGTGIYVSFF. CDR3 DNA: TGTGCCAGCAGCTTTCGTGGGACAGGGATCTATGTTTCGTTCTTC.

The gene calls are TRBV7-9 and TRBJ1-1; a weak D match, TRBD1 (6 bases). The CDR3 runs 16 residues. Trimming removed 5 bases at V and 2 bases at J, with 18 bases between. Germline assignment: CDR1 SEHNR and CDR2 FQNEAQ (reference sequence). The CDR3 DNA reads as TGTGCCAGCAGCCCAAGGACAGCTATAGCAAACACTGAAGCTTTCTTT. Amino acid sequence: CASSPRTAIANTEAFF.

This rearrangement joins TRBV19 to TRBJ2-4; 7 bases align to TRBD1. Germline lookup yields CDR1 LNHDA and CDR2 SQIVND (reference sequence). This CDR3 has 14 amino acids. Trimming removed 5 bases from V and 3 bases from J; junction bases left unmatched: 4. CDR3 nucleotides: TGTGCCAGTAGTCCAGGGGGTAGCAAAAACATTCAGTACTTC. It is translated as CASSPGGSKNIQYF.